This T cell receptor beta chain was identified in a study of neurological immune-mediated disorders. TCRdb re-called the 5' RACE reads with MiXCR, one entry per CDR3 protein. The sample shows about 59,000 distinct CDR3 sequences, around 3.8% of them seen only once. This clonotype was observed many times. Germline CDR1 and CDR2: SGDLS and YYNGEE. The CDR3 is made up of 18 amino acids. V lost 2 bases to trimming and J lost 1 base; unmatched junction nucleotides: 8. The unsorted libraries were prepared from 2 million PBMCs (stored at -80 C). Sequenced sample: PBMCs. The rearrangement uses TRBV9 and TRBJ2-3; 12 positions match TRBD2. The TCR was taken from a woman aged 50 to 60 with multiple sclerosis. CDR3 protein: CASSVLAGGLGGTDTQYF. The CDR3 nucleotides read TGTGCCAGCAGCGTGCTAGCGGGAGGGCTGGGGGGCACAGATACGCAGTATTTT.